The clone carrying this T cell receptor (beta chain) was counted at least ten times. The data stem from a study of human T cells and chemical hapten exposure. Individual cDNA molecules in this library carried unique molecular identifiers. TCRdb re-derived calls from the RACE reads in MiXCR, one entry per CDR3 protein. The data hold about 54,000 distinct CDR3 sequences, with around 9.5% observed a single time. This CDR3 has 13 amino acids. CDR1 WSHSY and CDR2 SAAADI come from the germline V gene. Between the trimmed V and J ends, which lost 4 bases and 6 bases, there was a span of 9 bases. Time point here: patch test 2, 6 weeks after DPC sensitization. This sample's treatment: therapeutic diphenylcyclopropenone sensitization with weekly scalp DPC.

The genes are TRBV10-2 and TRBJ2-2; perhaps TRBD1 as D (6 bases). The source is a woman aged 50 to 60 with alopecia areata. Some clones in this sample may be carry-over from other donors' samples. The sequenced sample was whole blood, obtained in connection with sensitization to the hapten diphenylcyclopropenone (DPC). The CDR3 loop reads CASSGTDAGELFF. The CDR3 DNA follows: TGCGCCAGCAGTGGGACAGATGCCGGGGAGCTGTTTTTT.